This T cell receptor (beta chain) was retrieved from a study of control samples from healthy donors and cancer patients. This clone appeared once. Sequencing used immunoSEQ multiplex PCR; TCRdb keeps in-frame clones, though not all of them. The sample consists of about 88,000 clones, approximately 93% of them appearing once. Trimming removed 4 bases from V and 0 bases from J, with 10 bases in between. The germline V gene has CDR1 MNHEY and CDR2 SVGAGI. This CDR3 has 15 residues. Specimen: blood. This TCR derives from a man aged 18 to 29 in good health. The chain recombines TRBV6-5 with TRBJ1-3; D is uncertain. The CDR3 reads CASSSPVSSGNTIYF. The CDR3 DNA is TGTGCCAGCAGTTCCCCGGTGAGCTCTGGAAACACCATATATTTT.